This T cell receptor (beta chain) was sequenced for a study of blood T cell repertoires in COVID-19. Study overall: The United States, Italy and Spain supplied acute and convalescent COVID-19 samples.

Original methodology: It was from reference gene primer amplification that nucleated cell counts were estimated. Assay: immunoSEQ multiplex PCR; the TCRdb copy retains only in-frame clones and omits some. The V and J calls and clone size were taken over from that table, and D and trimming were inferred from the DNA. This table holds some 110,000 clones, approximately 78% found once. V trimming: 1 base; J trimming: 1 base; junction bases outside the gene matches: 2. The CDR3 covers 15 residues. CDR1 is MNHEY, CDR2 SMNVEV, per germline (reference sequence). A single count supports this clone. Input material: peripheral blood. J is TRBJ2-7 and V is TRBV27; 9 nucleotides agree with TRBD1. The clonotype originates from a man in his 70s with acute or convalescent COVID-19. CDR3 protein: CASSLLGTGSYEQYF. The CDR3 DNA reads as TGTGCCAGCAGTTTATTGGGGACAGGGTCCTACGAGCAGTACTTC.